The 4 T cell receptor beta chains listed next were all sequenced from one sample in a study of PD-1 blockade in classical Hodgkin lymphoma. No patient escaped relapse after autologous stem cell transplantation, and brentuximab vedotin exposure varied. Data came from immunoSEQ multiplex PCR; TCRdb stores just in-frame clones and leaves some out. The table records about 27,000 clones, 78% of them present only once. Source: peripheral blood mononuclear cells (PBMCs), taken before the second cycle of nivolumab. The receptors were gathered from a human donor with classical Hodgkin lymphoma.

V is TRBV4-2 and J is TRBJ1-3; D may be TRBD1 (5 bases). This CDR3 is built from 13 residues. Deletions cut 1 base from V and 6 bases from J, with 7 bases between. The germline gives CDR1 LGHNA, CDR2 YNFKEQ. The CDR3 loop is CASSQAGENTIYF. The CDR3 bases are TGTGCCAGCAGCCAAGCGGGGGAAAACACCATATATTTT.

The rearrangement links TRBV4-1 to TRBJ1-4; D is possibly TRBD1 (5 bases). Germline CDR1 reads MGHRA; CDR2 reads YSYEKL. The CDR3 extends over 16 amino acids. V shed 4 bases and J shed 3 bases, with 15 bases lying between them. The CDR3 bases are TGCGCCAGCAGCCTCGGGGGTATACTGGCTAATGAAAAACTGTTTTTT. Protein product: CASSLGGILANEKLFF.

The V call is TRBV5-4, the J call TRBJ2-1, with D hard to call. This CDR3 has 13 amino acids. Trimming removed 0 bases from V and 7 bases from J, with 8 bases in between. Looked up from germline, CDR1 is SGHNT and CDR2 is YYREEE (reference sequence). The CDR3 nucleotides are TGTGCCAGCAGCTTGGCCTCGGAGAATGAGCAGTTCTTC. Translation: CASSLASENEQFF.

The rearrangement uses TRBV4-2 and TRBJ2-1; D not certain. CDR1 is LGHNA, CDR2 YNFKEQ, per germline. The V and J ends lost 1 base and 5 bases respectively, with 9 bases between them. CDR3 length: 14 amino acids. The CDR3 DNA reads as TGTGCCAGCAGCCAAGCGGCGTTCGACAATGAGCAGTTCTTC. This sequence encodes CASSQAAFDNEQFF.